This T cell receptor beta chain was sequenced for a study of read filtering for tumor transcriptome and immune sequencing. Study-wide background: Among patients, under 20 were male and more than 11 female, aged 47 to 80 (mean about 69). DNase treatment preceded whole-transcriptome library preparation.

Molecular barcoded adaptors covering alpha/delta and beta/gamma chains were used on approximately 400 ng RNA. TCRdb re-called the reads with MiXCR, one entry per CDR3 protein. The table records fewer than 50,000 distinct CDR3 sequences, about 13% of them present only once. Trimming cost V 0 bases and J 5 bases, with 9 bases left between them. The CDR3 length is 13 residues. Germline assignment: CDR1 DFQATT and CDR2 SNEGSKA (reference sequence). This clonotype was detected only once. Its antigen remains unidentified. A much larger clonotype is one base distant, so this may be a read error. In this CDR3 the conserved last residue, phenylalanine or tryptophan, is missing, so a read error is likely. Sampling of bone marrow took place during active disease in every patient. Study-wide results and limits: Single-read clonotypes: 80% to 90% of IR-seq clonotypes (around 3.5% of reads), 60% to 75% of RNA-seq clonotypes (44.6% of reads).

The chain links TRBV20-1 to TRBJ2-3; D is ambiguous. The sequence derives from a donor aged 40 or over with multiple myeloma. Sequenced sample: a population of CD138-negative cells sorted from bone marrow. DNA of the CDR3: TGCAGTGCTAGAGATCTTTTGAGAGATACGCAGTATTCT. This translates into CSARDLLRDTQYS.